The present T cell receptor (beta chain) was sequenced within a study of cytomegalovirus exposure and HLA in healthy donors. Overall study context: From HLA-typed donors, an early data release held approximately 85 million unique TCRs. Most donors, around 81% of a few hundred genotyped, fell in the Caucasian-associated ancestry cluster.

Study-wide results and caveats: It was taken for granted in presence/absence analyses that sequencing depth across donors was roughly uniform.

Trimming left V 4 bases short and J 2 bases short, with 10 bases between. Germline assignment: CDR1 SGHRS and CDR2 YFSETQ. The CDR3 spans 14 residues. Donors likely had unrecorded immune exposures despite being nominally healthy when sampled. As regards this clone: Its antigen is not identified.

Primers included in the PCR were 60 Vbeta and 13 Jbeta primers. Profiled with immunoSEQ multiplex PCR; TCRdb holds only in-frame clones, not every one. The table shows 95,000 to 130,000 clones, with about four fifths occurring only once. This receptor was identified in a woman in her 30s in good health and CMV-seronegative. Sequenced material: PBMCs. The chain is built from TRBV5-1 and TRBJ2-1, with D possibly TRBD1 on 6 matching bases. DNA for the CDR3: TGCGCCAGCAGCCTGGACAGACCCTACAATGAGCAGTTCTTC. Protein sequence: CASSLDRPYNEQFF.